Each of the 20 T cell receptor beta chains below was sequenced from the same sample in a study of T cells in Graves' hyperthyroidism and ophthalmopathy. The source material, RNA transcripts, was used to amplify TCR beta CDR3 regions. HTBI primers were used for first-round RT-PCR of the TCR CDR3. TCRdb analysed the multiplex PCR reads with MiXCR anew, one entry per CDR3 protein. The table lists about 250,000 distinct CDR3 sequences, over 12% of them singletons. The source material was blood. These receptors all stem from a woman aged 50 to 60 with Graves' hyperthyroidism that later progressed to Graves' ophthalmopathy.

This clonotype was seen repeatedly, ten times or more. This chain's CDR3 is CASSDGLAGGPWETQYF. The CDR3 coding sequence is TGCGCCAGCAGTGACGGACTAGCGGGAGGGCCGTGGGAGACCCAGTACTTC. The rearrangement links TRBV10-1 to TRBJ2-5; 15 bases map to TRBD2. Germline V gives CDR1 WNHNN, CDR2 SYGVQD (reference sequence). V lost 3 bases to trimming and J lost 5 bases; unmatched junction nucleotides: 7. The CDR3 loop spans 17 amino acids.

The chain links TRBV5-6 to TRBJ2-1, with D possibly matching TRBD2 (6 bases). Per the germline V gene, CDR1 is SGHDT and CDR2 is YYEEEE. V was trimmed by 8 bases and J by 4 bases, leaving 19 bases between them. The CDR3 is 15 residues long. The CDR3 DNA reads as TGTGCCAGTGTATGGAGCGGAGGGTTTTACAATGAGCAGTTCTTC. It encodes CASVWSGGFYNEQFF.

This sequence joins TRBV5-4 and TRBJ1-4; the match to TRBD1 covers 9 bases. The CDR3 is 14 residues long. Looked up from germline, CDR1 is SGHNT and CDR2 is YYREEE (reference sequence). The ends lost 0 bases at V and 8 bases at J; junction bases unmatched: 2. The CDR3 DNA reads TGTGCCAGCAGCTTGGGGACAGGGGAGGAAAAACTGTTTTTT. This gives the protein CASSLGTGEEKLFF.

This clonotype was detected a few times. The V gene is TRBV29-1, the J gene TRBJ1-3; 8 nucleotides line up with TRBD1. Germline loops: CDR1 SQVTM, CDR2 ANQGSEA. This CDR3 has 12 residues. V gave up 7 bases and J gave up 7 bases; unmatched junction bases: 6. In nucleotides, the CDR3 is TGCAGCGGCCAGGGGGCTGAGAACACCATATATTTT. This translates into CSGQGAENTIYF.

There are many counts of this clonotype. The chain is built from TRBV30 and TRBJ2-7; possible D gene TRBD1, 5 bases. Trimming cost V 8 bases and J 0 bases, with 14 bases left between them. Germline V gene lookup returns CDR1 GTSNPN and CDR2 SVGIG (reference sequence). The CDR3 totals 13 residues. CDR3 bases: TGTGCCAACGGAGCAGGGATCTCCTACGAGCAGTACTTC. Residues: CANGAGISYEQYF. The entire variable domain, with the rest obtained from reference TRBV30 and TRBJ2-7, is as follows: SQTIHQWPATLVQPVGSPLSLECTVEGTSNPNLYWYRQAAGRGLQLLFYSVGIGQISSEVPQNLSASRPQDRQFILSSKKLLLSDSGFYLCANGAGISYEQYFGPGTRLTVT.

This clonotype was observed many times. This chain links TRBV6-1 with TRBJ1-6; 7 bases line up with TRBD1. Germline V gives CDR1 MNHNS, CDR2 SASEGT. The CDR3 is made up of 14 amino acids. Losses at the gene ends were 5 bases for V and 8 bases for J; bases not matched to a gene: 6. The CDR3 reads CASSSRGRDSPLHF. For the CDR3, the DNA is TGTGCCAGCAGTTCCAGGGGGAGGGATTCACCCCTCCACTTT.

This clonotype was observed at least ten times. V gene TRBV24-1 combines with J gene TRBJ2-1; 13 positions match TRBD2. The germline CDR1 and CDR2 sequences are KGHDR and SFDVKD. Losses at the gene ends were 4 bases for V and 5 bases for J; bases not matched to a gene: 4. The CDR3 consists of 16 residues. The CDR3 region has the DNA TGTGCCACCAGTGACCGACTAGCGGGAGGTAACAATGAGCAGTTCTTC. Translated, it gives CATSDRLAGGNNEQFF.

In the case of this clonotype: This could be a read error, since a much larger clone is one nucleotide away. The genes are TRBV6-1 and TRBJ1-6; TRBD1 matches 7 bases. CDR1 is MNHNS, CDR2 SASEGT, per germline. The CDR3 sequence is 15 residues long. The CDR3 region has the DNA TGTGCCAGCAGTGAATCCGGGACAGAGGGTTCACCCCCCCACTTT. Its protein is CASSESGTEGSPPHF.

This clonotype was observed once. The chain uses TRBV3-1 and TRBJ2-2; TRBD2 is a possible D gene (6 bases). There are 16 residues in the CDR3. The germline gives CDR1 LGHDT, CDR2 YNNKEL (reference sequence). Trimming removed 0 bases from V and 4 bases from J, with 12 bases in between. The CDR3 region has the DNA TGTGCCAGCAGCCAAGAGGTGGGAGGCGCCACCGGGGAGCTGTTTTTT. Translated, it gives CASSQEVGGATGELFF.

The J gene is TRBJ2-1, the V gene TRBV4-2, with a tentative D call TRBD1 (6 bases). The CDR3 sequence is 15 residues long. Germline V gene sequence: CDR1 LGHNA, CDR2 YNFKEQ. V lost 2 bases to trimming and J lost 6 bases, with 14 bases between them. The CDR3 nucleotides read TGTGCCAGCAGCCAAATGGCCGTAGGGGGCAATGAGCAGTTCTTC. Its protein is CASSQMAVGGNEQFF.

This clonotype was detected many times. The chain couples TRBV5-1 to TRBJ2-7, with 8 bases matching TRBD2. Germline V CDR1 and CDR2: SGHRS, YFSETQ. Trimming cost V 0 bases and J 7 bases; bases outside gene matches: 9. This CDR3 contains 15 residues. The CDR3 loop is CASSLEGLGAGEQYF. The DNA of the CDR3 is TGCGCCAGCAGCTTGGAGGGACTAGGCGCGGGAGAGCAGTACTTC.

This clonotype appeared a few times. This chain uses TRBV27 with TRBJ1-1; 10 positions match TRBD1. This CDR3 region has 15 residues. CDR1 and CDR2 (germline): MNHEY, SMNVEV (reference sequence). V lost 8 bases and J lost 4; bases outside the gene matches: 10. The CDR3 loop is CASAPRTGGITEAFF. Written as DNA, the CDR3 is TGTGCCAGCGCCCCGAGGACAGGGGGTATCACTGAAGCTTTCTTT.

This clonotype appeared a few times. This chain connects TRBV7-2 to TRBJ2-6, with a weak D call TRBD2 (6 bases). CDR3 length: 16 residues. Germline CDR1 reads SGHTA; CDR2 reads FQGNSA. V was clipped by 1 base and J by 1 base, with 8 bases between them. CDR3 nucleotides: TGTGCCAGCAGCTTAGTTGGAGGGTCTGGGGCCAACGTCCTGACTTTC. The encoded protein is CASSLVGGSGANVLTF.

This clonotype was observed at least ten times. This chain's CDR3 is CASSEAPGHLRSGNTIYF. The CDR3, as DNA: TGTGCCAGCAGTGAAGCGCCGGGACACCTACGCTCTGGAAACACCATATATTTT. This chain links TRBV2 with TRBJ1-3, with D perhaps TRBD1 (6 bases). CDR3 length equals 18 residues. V was pared by 0 bases and J by 0 bases, with 15 bases between. Per germline, CDR1 SNHLY and CDR2 FYNNEI.

This clonotype has ten or more counts. The chain carries TRBV30 and TRBJ1-4; maybe TRBD1 (5 bases). CDR1 and CDR2 from the germline V gene are GTSNPN and SVGIG (reference sequence). The CDR3 has 14 residues. V was clipped by 1 base and J by 0 bases, with 6 bases between them. The CDR3 region is CAWSEGTTNEKLFF. The CDR3 nucleotides read TGTGCCTGGAGTGAGGGGACAACTAATGAAAAACTGTTTTTT.

This clonotype occurred once. The chain uses TRBV20-1 and TRBJ2-7, with 7 bases aligning to TRBD2. The CDR3 loop spans 13 amino acids. Germline V gene data show CDR1 as DFQATT and CDR2 as SNEGSKA (reference sequence). V trimming: 1 base; J trimming: 6 bases; junction bases outside the gene matches: 6. The chain's CDR3 is CSARGTSLGEQYF. CDR3 coding DNA: TGCAGTGCTAGAGGGACTAGTTTGGGCGAGCAGTACTTC.

Ten or more counts support this clonotype. The chain uses TRBV7-2 and TRBJ2-1; 9 bases fit TRBD2. Trimming at V came to 7 bases and at J to 4 bases, leaving 8 bases not matched to a gene. There are 15 residues in the CDR3. Germline CDR1 reads SGHTA; CDR2 reads FQGNSA. The CDR3 sequence is CASTPAGGSYNEQFF. Here the CDR3 DNA reads TGTGCCAGCACCCCCGCGGGAGGGTCTTACAATGAGCAGTTCTTC.

The rearrangement uses TRBV9 and TRBJ2-7; weak D call: TRBD2 (6 bases). The CDR3 contains 15 residues. Germline V gene data show CDR1 as SGDLS and CDR2 as YYNGEE. V lost 3 bases, J lost 0 bases, and 13 bases lay in between. CDR3 protein: CASSEGLSDSYEQYF. CDR3 coding DNA: TGTGCCAGCAGCGAGGGACTTTCGGACTCCTACGAGCAGTACTTC.

Only a few counts were recorded for this clonotype. A read error is possible here, since a much larger clone lies one base away. This sequence joins TRBV12-3 or TRBV12-4 and TRBJ1-1; no clear D gene. The CDR3 has 15 residues. CDR3 in DNA: TGTGCCAGCAGTTTAGGGTCACAGATGAACACTGGAGCTTTCTTT. Its translation is CASSLGSQMNTGAFF.

This chain uses TRBV2 with TRBJ2-2; 14 bases line up with TRBD2. The germline CDR1 and CDR2 sequences are SNHLY and FYNNEI. Losses at the gene ends were 6 bases for V and 5 bases for J; bases not matched to a gene: 5. The CDR3 loop spans 16 amino acids. CDR3 DNA sequence: TGTGCCAGCAGGACGACTAGCGGGAGGGCTACCGGGGAGCTGTTTTTT. It is translated as CASRTTSGRATGELFF.